The clone carrying this T cell receptor (beta chain) was picked up a small number of times. Its antigen is still unknown. The use of a sample-barcoded 5' primer and a J-beta primer mix characterized a second PCR of roughly 7 to 12 cycles. Using its own MiXCR run on the 5' RACE reads, TCRdb lists one record per CDR3 protein. The sample includes 1,800,000 or so distinct CDR3 sequences, around 40% of them seen just once. These data come from a study of blood T cells in healthy people across ages. Across the study: Template switching captured about one barcoded beta molecule per two T cells. Findings and limits, study-wide: PBMCs went unsorted, and a conclusive naive versus antigen-experienced comparison was therefore prevented.

CDR3 length: 16 residues. Trimming took 6 bases from V and 5 from J; bases not matched to a gene: 8. The V gene's germline CDR1 is MNHEY and CDR2 SVGAGI. This TCR was sampled from a human donor in good health. Material: blood. The V and J genes are TRBV6-5 and TRBJ2-1, with 12 bases matching TRBD2. The DNA of the CDR3 is TGTGCCAGCAGCCAAGGACTAGCGGGGACCAACAATGAGCAGTTCTTC. Translation: CASSQGLAGTNNEQFF.